These 2 T cell receptor beta chains came from one sample sequenced in a study of blood T cell repertoires in COVID-19. Method: immunoSEQ multiplex PCR; TCRdb's copy keeps in-frame clones and lacks some. The table lists some 120,000 clones, approximately 82% of them singletons. The source material was peripheral blood. Every receptor here comes from a man aged 30 to 39 with acute or convalescent COVID-19.

The J gene is TRBJ2-2, the V gene TRBV12-5; 14 nucleotides agree with TRBD2. Losses at the gene ends were 2 bases for V and 0 bases for J; bases not matched to a gene: 5. This CDR3 spans 19 amino acids. The germline gives CDR1 LGHNT, CDR2 FRNRAP. The CDR3 DNA is TGTGCTAGTGGTTTGATAGGGACTAGCGGGGGTGCGAACACCGGGGAGCTGTTTTTT. This sequence encodes CASGLIGTSGGANTGELFF.

As for this clone: The junction differs from germline at one of its ends, possibly a read error. This chain uses TRBV6-5 with TRBJ2-7, with 9 bases aligning to TRBD1. Per germline, CDR1 MNHEY and CDR2 SVGAGI. The CDR3 loop spans 13 amino acids. CDR3 bases: TGTGCCAGCAGTTATGGGACAGGGAGGAATCAAGTCTTC. It yields the protein CASSYGTGRNQVF.